This is a list of T cell receptor beta chains from one sample in a study of neoadjuvant anti-PD-1 for oral cavity cancer. Generated by immunoSEQ multiplex PCR, the TCRdb table keeps only in-frame clones and is missing some. The table includes roughly 12,000 clones, around 56% detected once. This material consisted of tumor tissue, taken before nivolumab (anti-PD-1) treatment. The source is a person aged 40-85 years with oral cavity squamous cell carcinoma. Each CDR3 is given with its conserved first and last residue. Fields, in order: CDR3 DNA, CDR3 protein, J gene, V gene, clone size, D gene. D genes are given only for firm matches. Some rows mark clone size as missing; the rest say once, few, many or name a class of expanded clone.

TGTGCCAGCTCACCGCCTAGCGGCGGGACCCAGTACTTC | CASSPPSGGTQYF | TRBJ2-5 | TRBV18 | NA | TRBD2
TGTGCCAGCAGCTTGGAGGCCCAAGCGAGGCAGCCCCAGCATTTT | CASSLEAQARQPQHF | TRBJ1-5 | TRBV5-5 | large | NA
TGTGCCAGCAGGCAGCAGGGGTCCGATACGCAGTATTTT | CASRQQGSDTQYF | TRBJ2-3 | TRBV6-6 | NA | NA
TGTGCCAGTAGTATTTATGCGGGGACCCTTAACACTGAAGCTTTCTTT | CASSIYAGTLNTEAFF | TRBJ1-1 | TRBV19 | NA | NA
TGTGCCAGCAGCTTAGGACTAGCGGGCGTGTACAATGAGCAGTTCTTC | CASSLGLAGVYNEQFF | TRBJ2-1 | TRBV11-3 | NA | TRBD2
TGTGCCAGCAGTGGCGGCGCCACCTACAATGAGCAGTTCTTC | CASSGGATYNEQFF | TRBJ2-1 | TRBV2 | NA | NA
TGTGCCATCGGGACAGGGATGACTGAAGCTTTCTTT | CAIGTGMTEAFF | TRBJ1-1 | TRBV10-3 | few | TRBD1
TGTGCCACCAGCAGTGGAGGGACAGGCCAAGAGACCCAGTACTTC | CATSSGGTGQETQYF | TRBJ2-5 | TRBV15 | few | TRBD1
TGCGCCAGCAGCACAGGACTAGTAAATGAGCAGTTCTTC | CASSTGLVNEQFF | TRBJ2-1 | TRBV5-1 | few | TRBD2
TGTGCCAGCAGCCATCTGGGGATGGAGGACTCCTACAATGAGCAGTTCTTC | CASSHLGMEDSYNEQFF | TRBJ2-1 | TRBV7-6 | NA | NA
TGTGCCAGCAGCCAGCTTCAGAACACTGAAGCTTTCTTT | CASSQLQNTEAFF | TRBJ1-1 | TRBV7-9 | few | NA
TGTGCCATCAGTGAGGAGACCTACGAGCAGTACTTC | CAISEETYEQYF | TRBJ2-7 | TRBV10-3 | NA | NA
TGCGCCAGCAGCTTGGTCGTGGGTACCTACGAGCAGTACTTC | CASSLVVGTYEQYF | TRBJ2-7 | TRBV5-1 | NA | NA
TGTGCCAGCAGCTTAAGGGTCTGGGGGAATGAAAAACTGTTTTTT | CASSLRVWGNEKLFF | TRBJ1-4 | TRBV7-3 | NA | NA
TGTGCTAGCAGCTTAGGTTCCCCGAGCCCCGGGGAGACCCAGTACTTC | CASSLGSPSPGETQYF | TRBJ2-5 | TRBV7-7 | NA | NA
TGTGCCAGCAGCTTGGTGGGTGTGGGACTAGCGGACTCCTACGAGCAGTACTTC | CASSLVGVGLADSYEQYF | TRBJ2-7 | TRBV5-4 | NA | TRBD2
TGCGCCAGCAGCTTGGCCAATGGTTACGAGCAGTACTTC | CASSLANGYEQYF | TRBJ2-7 | TRBV5-1 | NA | NA
TGTGCCAGCAGCTTGGGGACAGAGACCTACGAGCAGTACTTC | CASSLGTETYEQYF | TRBJ2-7 | TRBV5-5 | NA | NA
TGCAGTGCTAGTGGGGGCTATGGCTACACCTTC | CSASGGYGYTF | TRBJ1-2 | TRBV20-1 | NA | NA
TGTGCCAGCCAGACAGGGGGCCTCTACAATGAGCAGTTCTTC | CASQTGGLYNEQFF | TRBJ2-1 | TRBV28 | NA | TRBD1
TGTGCCAGCAGCCCAGGGTCTGGGGCCAACGTCCTGACTTTC | CASSPGSGANVLTF | TRBJ2-6 | TRBV11-3 | NA | NA
TGTGCCAGCAGCCCCGGGACGATGGCGGACTATGGCTACACCTTC | CASSPGTMADYGYTF | TRBJ1-2 | TRBV13 | NA | NA
TGTGCCAGTAGTGACCCCCCGCGGGGGCGGAGGGACGGGGCCAACGTCCTGACTTTC | CASSDPPRGRRDGANVLTF | TRBJ2-6 | TRBV19 | NA | NA
TGTGCCAGCCGCCTAGCGGGAGTAGCCGGGGAGCTGTTTTTT | CASRLAGVAGELFF | TRBJ2-2 | TRBV25-1 | NA | TRBD2